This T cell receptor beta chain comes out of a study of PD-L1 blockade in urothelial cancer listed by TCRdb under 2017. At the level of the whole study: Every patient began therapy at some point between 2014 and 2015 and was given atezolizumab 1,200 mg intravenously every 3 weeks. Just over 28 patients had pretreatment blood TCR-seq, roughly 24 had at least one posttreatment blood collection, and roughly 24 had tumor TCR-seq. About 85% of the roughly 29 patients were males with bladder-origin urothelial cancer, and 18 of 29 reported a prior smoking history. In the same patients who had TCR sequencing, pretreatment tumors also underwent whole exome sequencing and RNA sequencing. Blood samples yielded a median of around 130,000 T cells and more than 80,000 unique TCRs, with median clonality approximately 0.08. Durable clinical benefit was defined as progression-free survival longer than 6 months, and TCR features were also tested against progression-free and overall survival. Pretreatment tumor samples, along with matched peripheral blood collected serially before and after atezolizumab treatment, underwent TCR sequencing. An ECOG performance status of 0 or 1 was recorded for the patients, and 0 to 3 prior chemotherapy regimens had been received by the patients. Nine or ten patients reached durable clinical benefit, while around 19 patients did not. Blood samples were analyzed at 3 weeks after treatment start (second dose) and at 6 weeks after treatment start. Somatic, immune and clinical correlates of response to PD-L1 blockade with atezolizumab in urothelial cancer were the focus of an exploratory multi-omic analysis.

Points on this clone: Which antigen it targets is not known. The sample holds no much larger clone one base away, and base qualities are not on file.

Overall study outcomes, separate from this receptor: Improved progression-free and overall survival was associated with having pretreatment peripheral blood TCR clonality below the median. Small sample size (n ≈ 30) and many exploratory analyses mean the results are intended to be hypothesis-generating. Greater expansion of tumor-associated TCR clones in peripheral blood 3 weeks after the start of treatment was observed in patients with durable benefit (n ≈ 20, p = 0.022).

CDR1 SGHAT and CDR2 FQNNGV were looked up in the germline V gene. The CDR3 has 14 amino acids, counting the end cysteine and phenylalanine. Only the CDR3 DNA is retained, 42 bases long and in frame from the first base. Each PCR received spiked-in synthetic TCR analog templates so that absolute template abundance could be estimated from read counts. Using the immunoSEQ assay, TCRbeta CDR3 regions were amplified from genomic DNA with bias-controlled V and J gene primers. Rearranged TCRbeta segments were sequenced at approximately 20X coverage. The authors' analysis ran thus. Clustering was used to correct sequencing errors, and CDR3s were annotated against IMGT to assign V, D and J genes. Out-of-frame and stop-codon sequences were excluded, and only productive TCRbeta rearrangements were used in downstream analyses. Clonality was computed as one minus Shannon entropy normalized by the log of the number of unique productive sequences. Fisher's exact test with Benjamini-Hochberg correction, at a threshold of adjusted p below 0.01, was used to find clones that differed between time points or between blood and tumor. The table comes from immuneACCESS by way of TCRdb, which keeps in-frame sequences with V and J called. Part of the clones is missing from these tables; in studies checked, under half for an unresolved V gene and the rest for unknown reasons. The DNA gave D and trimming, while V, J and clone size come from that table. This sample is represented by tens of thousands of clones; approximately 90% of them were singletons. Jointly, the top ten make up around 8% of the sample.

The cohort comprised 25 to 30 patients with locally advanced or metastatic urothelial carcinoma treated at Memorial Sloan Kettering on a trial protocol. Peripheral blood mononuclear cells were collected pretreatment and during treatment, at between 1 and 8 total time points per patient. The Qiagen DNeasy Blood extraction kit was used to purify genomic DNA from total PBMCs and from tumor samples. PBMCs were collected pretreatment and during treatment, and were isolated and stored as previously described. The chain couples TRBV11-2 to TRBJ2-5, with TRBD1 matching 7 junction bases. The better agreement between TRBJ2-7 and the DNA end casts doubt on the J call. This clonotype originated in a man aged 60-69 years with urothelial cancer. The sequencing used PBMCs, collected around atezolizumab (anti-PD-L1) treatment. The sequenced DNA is TGTGCCAGCAGCTTAGTAGGGGACAGCTACGAGCAGTACTTC. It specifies CASSLVGDSYEQYF.